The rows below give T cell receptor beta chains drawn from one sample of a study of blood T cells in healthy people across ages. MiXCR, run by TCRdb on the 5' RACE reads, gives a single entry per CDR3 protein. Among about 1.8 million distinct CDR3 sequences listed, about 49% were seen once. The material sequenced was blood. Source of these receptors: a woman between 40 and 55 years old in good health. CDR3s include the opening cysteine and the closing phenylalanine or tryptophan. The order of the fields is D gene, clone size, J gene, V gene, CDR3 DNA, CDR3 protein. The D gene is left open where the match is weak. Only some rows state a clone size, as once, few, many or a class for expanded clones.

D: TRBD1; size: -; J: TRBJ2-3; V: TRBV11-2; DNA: TGTGCCAGCAGCTGGGGGACAGGGGGCCTTGGAGATACGCAGTATTTT; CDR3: CASSWGTGGLGDTQYF
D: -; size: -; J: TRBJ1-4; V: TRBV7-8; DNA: TGTGCCAGCAGCTTAGTGGGGTTTGGTGAAAAACTGTTTTTT; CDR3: CASSLVGFGEKLFF
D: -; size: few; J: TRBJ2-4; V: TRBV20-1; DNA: TGCAGTGCTAGAGATCAGGGGGGGCCCAAAAACATTCAGTACTTC; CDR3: CSARDQGGPKNIQYF
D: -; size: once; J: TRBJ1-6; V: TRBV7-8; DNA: TGTGCCAGCAGCTCCCGCCCCAGGGATAATTCACCCCTCCACTTT; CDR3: CASSSRPRDNSPLHF
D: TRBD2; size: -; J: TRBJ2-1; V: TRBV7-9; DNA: TGTGCCAGCAGCATTACGCGGACTAGACCTGAAGATGAGCAGTTCTTC; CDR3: CASSITRTRPEDEQFF
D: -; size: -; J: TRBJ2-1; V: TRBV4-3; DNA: TGCGCCAGCAGCCAAAGCTCCACAGGGTCCTACAATGAGCAGTTCTTC; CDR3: CASSQSSTGSYNEQFF
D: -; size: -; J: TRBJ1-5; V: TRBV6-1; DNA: TGTGCCAGCACTCCTCCAGGTCAGCCCCAGCATTTT; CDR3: CASTPPGQPQHF
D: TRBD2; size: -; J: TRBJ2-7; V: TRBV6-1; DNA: TGTGCCAGCAGTGACCTGGGCGCGGGGGGCTCCTACGAGCAGTACTTC; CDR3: CASSDLGAGGSYEQYF
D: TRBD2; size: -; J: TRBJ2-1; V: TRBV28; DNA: TGTGCCAGCAGTTTAACCCGAGGCGGGGGACTATACAATGAGCAGTTCTTC; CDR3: CASSLTRGGGLYNEQFF
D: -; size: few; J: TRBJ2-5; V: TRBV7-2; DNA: TGTGCCAGCAGCTTACAACCGGGACGATCACAAGAGACCCAGTACTTC; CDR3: CASSLQPGRSQETQYF
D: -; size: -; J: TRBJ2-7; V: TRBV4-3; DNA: TGCGCCAGCAGCCAAGAGGTCTCGGCACGCGAGCAGTACTTC; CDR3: CASSQEVSAREQYF
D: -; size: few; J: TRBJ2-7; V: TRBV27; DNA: TGTGCCAGCCATCGCACCTTTGTCGGGGGCGAATCGAGCTCCTACGAGCAGTACTTC; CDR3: CASHRTFVGGESSSYEQYF
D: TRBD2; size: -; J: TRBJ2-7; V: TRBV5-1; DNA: TGCCCCAGCAGCACGACCGGGACTAGCGGGGGCGCGAATCACTACGAGCAGTACTTC; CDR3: CPSSTTGTSGGANHYEQYF
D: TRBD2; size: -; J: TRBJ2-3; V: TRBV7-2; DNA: TGTGCCAGCAGCCCACCGGGACTAGCGGGCACAGATACGCAGTATTTT; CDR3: CASSPPGLAGTDTQYF
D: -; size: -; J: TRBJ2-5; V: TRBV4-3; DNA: TGCGCCAGCAGCCAAACAGGGAAAAGGGGGCAGTACTTC; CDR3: CASSQTGKRGQYF
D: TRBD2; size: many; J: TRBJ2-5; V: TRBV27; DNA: TGTGCCAGCAGTGCGGGACTAGCGGGGCCAGAGACCCAGTACTTC; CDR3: CASSAGLAGPETQYF
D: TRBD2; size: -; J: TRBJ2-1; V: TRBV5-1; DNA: TGCGCCAGCAGCATACTCCGTACTAGCGGGGGGTCGAGGAATGAGCAGTTCTTC; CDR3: CASSILRTSGGSRNEQFF
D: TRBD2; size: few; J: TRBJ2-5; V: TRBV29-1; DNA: TGCAGCGTCCTGTCAGGGGCTAGCGGGGGGGACCAAGAGACCCAGTACTTC; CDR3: CSVLSGASGGDQETQYF
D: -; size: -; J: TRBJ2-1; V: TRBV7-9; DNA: TGTGCCAGCAGCTTTGGGGAAGGGGTCAATGAGCAGTTCTTC; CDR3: CASSFGEGVNEQFF
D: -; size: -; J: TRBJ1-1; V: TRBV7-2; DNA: TGTGCCAGCAGCTTCTACGGGCAGATCGCTGAAGCTTTCTTT; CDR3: CASSFYGQIAEAFF
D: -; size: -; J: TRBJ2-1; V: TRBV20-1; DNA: TGCAGTGCTCCGGGGGTTTACAATGAGCAGTTCTTC; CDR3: CSAPGVYNEQFF
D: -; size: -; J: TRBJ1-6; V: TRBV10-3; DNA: TGTGCCATCAGTGAGATGGATTCACCCCTCCACTTT; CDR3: CAISEMDSPLHF
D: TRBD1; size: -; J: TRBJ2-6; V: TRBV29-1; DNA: TGCAGCGTTGGGGACAGAACCGACAAGGGGGCCAACGTCCTGACTTTC; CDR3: CSVGDRTDKGANVLTF
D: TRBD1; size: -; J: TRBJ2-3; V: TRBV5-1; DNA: TGCGCCAGCGGAAGGACAGGCAGCACAGATACGCAGTATTTT; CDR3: CASGRTGSTDTQYF
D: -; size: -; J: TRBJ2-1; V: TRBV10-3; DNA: TGTGCCATCAGTGAGTCAGGGGGGCCCAACAATGAGCAGTTCTTC; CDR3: CAISESGGPNNEQFF
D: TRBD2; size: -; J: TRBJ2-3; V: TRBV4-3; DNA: TGCGCCAGCAGCCAGGCTGGGACTAGCGGGGGGGCGGTTACAGATACGCAGTATTTT; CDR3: CASSQAGTSGGAVTDTQYF
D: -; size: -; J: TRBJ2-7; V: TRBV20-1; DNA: TGCAGTGCTAGAGATCCAGGGCGGGAGCAGTACTTC; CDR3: CSARDPGREQYF
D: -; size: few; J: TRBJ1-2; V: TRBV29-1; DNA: TGCAGCGTTGGGGGCCCACTTAACAGGGTGTATGGCTACACCTTC; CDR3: CSVGGPLNRVYGYTF
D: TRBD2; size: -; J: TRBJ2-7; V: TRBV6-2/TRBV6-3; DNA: TGTGCCAGCAGTTACAAGTCTACGCAGCGGGGGTATTCCTACGAGCAGTACTTC; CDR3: CASSYKSTQRGYSYEQYF
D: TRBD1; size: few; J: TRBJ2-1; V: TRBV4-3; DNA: TGCGCCAGCAGCCAAGACTCGAACAGGGGGAATGAGCAGTTCTTC; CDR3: CASSQDSNRGNEQFF
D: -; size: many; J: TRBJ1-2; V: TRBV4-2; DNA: TGTGCCAGCAGCCAAGCAGGGGATGCCTATGGCTACACCTTC; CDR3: CASSQAGDAYGYTF
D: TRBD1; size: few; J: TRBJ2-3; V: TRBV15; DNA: TGTGCCACCAGCCCTGACAGGGGGCCGACAGATACGCAGTATTTT; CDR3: CATSPDRGPTDTQYF
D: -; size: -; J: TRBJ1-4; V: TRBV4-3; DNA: TGCGCCAGCAGCCAAGTAGATGCAACTAATGAAAAACTGTTTTTT; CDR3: CASSQVDATNEKLFF
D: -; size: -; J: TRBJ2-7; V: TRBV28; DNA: TGTGCCAGCAGTTCCCATGGGGGCTCCTTGGACGAGCAGTACTTC; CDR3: CASSSHGGSLDEQYF
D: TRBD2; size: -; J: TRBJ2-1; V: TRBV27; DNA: TGTGCCAGCAGTTTAGTGAGTTGGGGGGGGTACAATGAGCAGTTCTTC; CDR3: CASSLVSWGGYNEQFF
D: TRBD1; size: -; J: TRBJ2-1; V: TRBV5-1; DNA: TGCGCCAGCAGCTTGACTTCTACAGGGGTGGATGAGCAGTTCTTC; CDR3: CASSLTSTGVDEQFF
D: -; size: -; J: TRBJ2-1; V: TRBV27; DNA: TGTGCCAGCAGTTACAAGGGGTTCAATGAGCAGTTCTTC; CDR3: CASSYKGFNEQFF
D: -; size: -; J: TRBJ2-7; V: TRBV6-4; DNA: TGTGCCAGCAGTGACGCCTATACGGGCAATGAGCAGTACTTC; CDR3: CASSDAYTGNEQYF
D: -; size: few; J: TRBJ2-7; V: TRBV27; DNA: TGTGCCAGCAGACTGACAAAGGATGACCCTCTCTCCTACGAGCAGTACTTC; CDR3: CASRLTKDDPLSYEQYF
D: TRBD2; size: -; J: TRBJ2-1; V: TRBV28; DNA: TGTGCCAGCAGGCCCGGGGGGGCCTGGGATGAGCAGTTCTTC; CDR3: CASRPGGAWDEQFF
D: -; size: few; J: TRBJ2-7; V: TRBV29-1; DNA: TGCGGCGTCGCCGGGACACAGCTCCGCGAGCAGTACTTC; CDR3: CGVAGTQLREQYF
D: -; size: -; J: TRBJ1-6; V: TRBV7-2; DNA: TGTGCCAGCCGCGAGGGGAGGACTATCAATTCACCCCTCCACTTT; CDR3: CASREGRTINSPLHF
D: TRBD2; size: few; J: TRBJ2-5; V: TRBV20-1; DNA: TGCAGTGCTATGGGGGGGGGGAGCTCGGGGCAAGAGACCCAGTACTTC; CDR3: CSAMGGGSSGQETQYF
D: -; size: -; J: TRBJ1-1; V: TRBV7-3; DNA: TGTGCCAGCAGCTTAACTGGCGCCAGAGAGAACACTGAAGCTTTCTTT; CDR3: CASSLTGARENTEAFF
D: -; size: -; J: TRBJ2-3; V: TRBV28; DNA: TGTGCCAGCAGCCCTGCGCGTGTCCCAGATACGCAGTATTTT; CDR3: CASSPARVPDTQYF
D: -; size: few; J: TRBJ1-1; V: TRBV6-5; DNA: TGTGCCAGCAGTTACTCTAGCGGGGAGTGGGACACTGAAGCTTTCTTT; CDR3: CASSYSSGEWDTEAFF
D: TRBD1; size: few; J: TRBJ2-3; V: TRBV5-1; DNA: TGCGCCAGCAGCTTGGTCGCAGGGGGAAGCCCAGATACGCAGTATTTT; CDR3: CASSLVAGGSPDTQYF
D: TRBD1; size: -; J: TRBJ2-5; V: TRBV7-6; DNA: TGTGCCAGCAGCTTAGAAGGTGGCAGGACAGGGTATTTCAAAGAGACCCAGTACTTC; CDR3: CASSLEGGRTGYFKETQYF
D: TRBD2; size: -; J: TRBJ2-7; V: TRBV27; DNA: TGTGCCAGCAGTCCCAAGCGGGGGGGAACCTACGAGCAGTACTTC; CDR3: CASSPKRGGTYEQYF